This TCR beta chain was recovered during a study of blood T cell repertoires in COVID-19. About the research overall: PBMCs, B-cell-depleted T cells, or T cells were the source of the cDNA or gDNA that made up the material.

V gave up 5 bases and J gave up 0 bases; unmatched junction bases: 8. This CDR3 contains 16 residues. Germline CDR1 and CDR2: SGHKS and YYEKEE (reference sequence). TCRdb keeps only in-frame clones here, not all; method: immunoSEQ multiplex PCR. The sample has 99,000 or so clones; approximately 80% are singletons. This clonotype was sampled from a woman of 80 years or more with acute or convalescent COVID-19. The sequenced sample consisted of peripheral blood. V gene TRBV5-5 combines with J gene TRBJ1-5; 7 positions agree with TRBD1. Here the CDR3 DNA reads TGTGCCAGCAGACAGGGGCCCTTTCGTAGCAATCAGCCCCAGCATTTT. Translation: CASRQGPFRSNQPQHF.